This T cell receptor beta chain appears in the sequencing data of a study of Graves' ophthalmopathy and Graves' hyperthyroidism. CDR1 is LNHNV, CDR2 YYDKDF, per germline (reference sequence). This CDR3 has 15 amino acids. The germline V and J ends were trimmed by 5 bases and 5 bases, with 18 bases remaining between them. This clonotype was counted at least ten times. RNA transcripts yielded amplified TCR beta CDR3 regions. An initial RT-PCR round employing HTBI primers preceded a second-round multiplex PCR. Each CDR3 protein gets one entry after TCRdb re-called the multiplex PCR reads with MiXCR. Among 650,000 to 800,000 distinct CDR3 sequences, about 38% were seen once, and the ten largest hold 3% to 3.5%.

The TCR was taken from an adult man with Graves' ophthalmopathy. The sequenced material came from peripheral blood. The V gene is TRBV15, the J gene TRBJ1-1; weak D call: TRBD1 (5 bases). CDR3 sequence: CATSGWTPLKTEAFF. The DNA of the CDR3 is TGTGCCACCAGCGGCTGGACACCCCTTAAAACTGAAGCTTTCTTT.